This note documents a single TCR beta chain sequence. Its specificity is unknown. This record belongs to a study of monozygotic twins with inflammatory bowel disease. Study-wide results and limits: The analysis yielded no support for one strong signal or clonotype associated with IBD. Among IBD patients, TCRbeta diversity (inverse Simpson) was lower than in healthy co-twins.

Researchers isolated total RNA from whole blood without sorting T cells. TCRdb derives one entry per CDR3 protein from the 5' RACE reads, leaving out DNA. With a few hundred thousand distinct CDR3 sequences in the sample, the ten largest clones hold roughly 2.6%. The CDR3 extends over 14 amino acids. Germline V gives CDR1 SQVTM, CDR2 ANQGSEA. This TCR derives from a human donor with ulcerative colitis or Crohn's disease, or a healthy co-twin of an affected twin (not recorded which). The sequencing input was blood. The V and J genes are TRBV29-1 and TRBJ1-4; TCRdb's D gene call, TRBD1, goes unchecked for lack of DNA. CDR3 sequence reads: CSVGTLATNEKLFF.